This T cell receptor beta chain was recorded in a study of CD8 T cells in Susac syndrome. From blood CD8+ and CD4+ T cells, the TCR beta chain was sequenced. Control patients had untreated stable or active relapsing-remitting multiple sclerosis by revised McDonald criteria. It was negative isolation that provided the CD8+ and CD4+ T cells, whereas TEMRA cells were enriched by FACS. A quantity of about 0.5 to 1 ug RNA underwent reverse transcription using random hexamers. The method of amplification for TCR beta CDR3 was immunoSEQ multiplex PCR, covering 54 Vbeta and 13 Jbeta. TCRdb ran MiXCR on the immunoSEQ multiplex PCR reads and lists one entry per CDR3 protein. The table records approximately 230,000 distinct CDR3 sequences, approximately 92% of them present only once. Trimming stripped 6 bases from V and 7 bases from J, with 15 bases between. Germline V gives CDR1 SQVTM, CDR2 ANQGSEA. The CDR3 loop spans 12 amino acids.

This clonotype was observed a single time. J is TRBJ1-2 and V is TRBV29-1; D is possibly TRBD1 (5 bases). Sequencing was carried out using CD4+ T cells from PBMCs. The receptor comes from a human donor with multiple sclerosis. CDR3 loop: CSVSVTGGGYTF. The CDR3 DNA reads TGCAGCGTGAGCGTTACAGGAGGTGGCTACACCTTC.